This entry features one T cell receptor (beta chain) sequence. Its antigen target is currently unknown. One base away there is no much larger clone; base qualities are not given. Other DNA sequences in this specimen translate into the identical CDR3. The immunoSEQ Assay, a bias-controlled multiplex PCR, was used to amplify TCRbeta CDR3 regions from genomic DNA. In the source study's methods: Nucleated cell counts per sample were estimated from amplification of reference gene primers within the assay. To quantify the absolute abundance of each unique TCRbeta CDR3 rearrangement, sequence reads were collapsed and filtered. For each sample, productive Simpson clonality was calculated as the square root of Simpson's diversity index across productive rearrangements. Not all clones reach the TCRdb copy of this immuneACCESS table, which keeps in-frame sequences only. Checked studies attribute under half of the gap to unresolved V genes and leave the rest unexplained. V and J calls and clone size follow that table, whereas D and trimming were derived from the DNA. A total of 200,000 to 250,000 clones appear in this sample, about nine tenths of them only once. Together, the top ten hold roughly 2.7% of the sample.

The source of the sample is a study of blood T cell repertoires in COVID-19 (dated by TCRdb to about 2020). Context from the whole study: Samples from collaborators originated in the United States, Italy and Spain and spanned both the acute and convalescent phases of COVID-19. The material from the prospective study consisted of cDNA or gDNA derived from T cells, B-cell-depleted T cells, or PBMCs. The dataset comprised deeply sampled blood TCRbeta repertoires from subjects exposed to, actively infected with, or recovered from COVID-19. The repertoires were released in a freely available public database intended as a resource for research on the immune response to SARS-CoV-2. The samples were drawn from the first 160 participants of the ongoing ImmuneRACE study and from 1,254 subjects provided by 6 global collaborators. Nearly every sample came with metadata listing a de-identified subject ID, COVID-19 status, age in years and sex. Where available, HLA class I and class II types were obtained from metadata supplied by the sample provider rather than from assay-based typing.

In the prospective study, participants were about 18 to 95 years old, resided in under 30 geographic areas of the United States, and were enrolled through a virtual design. Cohort assignment in the prospective study relied on participant-reported clinical history from a screening survey and a study questionnaire. ImmuneRACE Cohort 3 recovered participants were defined by two consecutive negative NP/OP PCR tests, healthcare professional clearance, or symptom resolution. In the prospective study, mobile phlebotomists collected whole blood, serum and a nasopharyngeal or oropharyngeal swab from each participant. Over a roughly 2-month period, participants in the prospective study had the option of providing additional blood draws and questionnaires. Before DNA extraction, blood samples from the prospective study were shipped at room temperature or frozen. The full study reports these points: The amount of clinical and demographic metadata varied by source and participant and was provided uncurated.

From the cysteine up to the phenylalanine, the CDR3 has a length of 14 residues. The DNA shown is the 42-base CDR3, in frame from base 1. Clipping removes 1 base from V and 4 bases from J, with 1 as the unmatched junction base count. The germline V gene provides CDR1 SGHRS and CDR2 YFSETQ. The sequence links TRBV5-1 to TRBJ1-5; the junction holds 8 bases that match TRBD1. Sequencing was performed on PBMCs or T cells enriched from blood (not recorded which). The origin of this receptor is a woman in her twenties or thirties who had recovered from COVID-19. Here is the DNA: TGCGCCAGCAGCTTGACAGGGGGGAATCAGCCCCAGCATTTT. This translates into CASSLTGGNQPQHF.